This TCR beta chain was observed in a study of blood T cell repertoires in COVID-19. Looking at the study overall: T cells, B-cell-depleted T cells, or PBMCs supplied cDNA or gDNA.

Categorization into cohorts depended on clinical history that participants reported. Either two negative PCRs, clearance, or symptom resolution qualified Cohort 3 donors as recovered. Libraries were prepared by immunoSEQ multiplex PCR; TCRdb keeps only in-frame clonotypes and omits some of them. The sample lists roughly 150,000 clones; 82% were seen once. V gave up 1 base and J gave up 7 bases, with 5 bases separating them. The CDR3 extends over 12 amino acids. From germline, CDR1 is LNHDA and CDR2 SQIVND (reference sequence). The TCR comes from a man aged 55 to 70 who had recovered from COVID-19. The chain links TRBV19 to TRBJ2-1, with unresolved D. The sequenced sample was PBMCs or T cells enriched from blood (not recorded which). Written as DNA, the CDR3 is TGTGCCAGTAGTATAGTCCAAAATGAGCAGTTCTTC. Translating gives CASSIVQNEQFF.